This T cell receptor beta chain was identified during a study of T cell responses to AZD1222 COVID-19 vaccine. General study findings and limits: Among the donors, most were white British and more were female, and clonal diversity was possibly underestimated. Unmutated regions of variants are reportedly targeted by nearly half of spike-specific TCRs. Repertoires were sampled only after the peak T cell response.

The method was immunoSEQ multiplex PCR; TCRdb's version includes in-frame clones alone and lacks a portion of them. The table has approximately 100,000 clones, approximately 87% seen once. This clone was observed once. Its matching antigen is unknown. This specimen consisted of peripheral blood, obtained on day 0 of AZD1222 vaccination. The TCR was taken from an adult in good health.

In DNA form, the CDR3 reads TGCGCCAGCAGTCACCACCTCCAGGTCAATCAGCCCCAGCATTTT. The encoded protein is CASSHHLQVNQPQHF. V gene TRBV23-1 combines with J gene TRBJ1-5, with D unresolved. TRBV23-1 carries the ORF label, with uncertain function. Between the trimmed V and J ends, which lost 3 bases and 3 bases, there was a span of 12 bases. The CDR3 extends over 15 amino acids.